This T cell receptor (beta chain) is from a study of T-cell reconstitution after alpha-beta-depleted transplantation in children. General observations from the study: Day-60 TCRbeta diversity that was high in some patients was derived from surviving recipient T cells and thymic progenitors. Newly generated T cells supplied most T-cell counts and diversity one year post-transplant. Several hundred expanded graft clones reportedly gave rise to the alpha-beta T cells present about two months after transplant.

This clonotype has more than one count but fewer than ten. Its antigen is still unknown. Germline V gene sequence: CDR1 SGDLS, CDR2 YYNGEE. Trimming stripped 0 bases from V and 0 bases from J, with 10 bases between. There are 15 residues in the CDR3. Preparing the TCRbeta library involved the use of unique molecular identifiers. TCRdb fed the PCR reads into MiXCR, producing one record per CDR3 protein. The table lists about 300,000 distinct CDR3 sequences, about 9.4% of them singletons. This material consisted of PBMCs, taken before TCRalphabeta/CD19-depleted stem cell transplant. The sequence came from a boy under three years old with acute myeloid leukemia, due to receive a stem cell transplant. The chain couples TRBV9 to TRBJ2-7; D tentatively fits TRBD1 or TRBD2 (5 bases each). The CDR3 reads CASSVGGATSYEQYF. In nucleotides, the CDR3 is TGTGCCAGCAGCGTAGGAGGGGCAACCTCCTACGAGCAGTACTTC.